This T cell receptor (beta chain) is from a study of cytomegalovirus exposure and HLA in healthy donors. Study-wide background: The same platform was used for the approximately 120 validation repertoires as for the 650 to 700 first-cohort repertoires, as reported in a later analysis.

Sequenced by immunoSEQ multiplex PCR; TCRdb stores in-frame clones only, minus some. The sample carries about 200,000 clones, approximately 87% recorded once. V was cut by 5 bases and J by 1 base, with 12 bases left in between. The CDR3 sequence is 15 residues long. Germline V gives CDR1 SGHTA, CDR2 FQGNSA. Sequenced sample: PBMCs. This clonotype originated in a woman younger than 30 in good health and CMV-seronegative. The chain joins TRBV7-2 to TRBJ2-1, with D tentatively TRBD2 (7 bases). The CDR3 here is CASSPRGASYNEQFF. The CDR3 bases are TGTGCCAGCAGCCCTCGGGGGGCTTCCTACAATGAGCAGTTCTTC.